This is a list of T cell receptor beta chains from one sample in a study of long-term antiretroviral therapy in people with HIV. Profiled with immunoSEQ multiplex PCR; TCRdb holds only in-frame clones, not every one. The table has 15,000 or so clones, approximately 88% seen once. The sample in question was unsorted PBMCs, obtained 0.7 years before starting antiretroviral therapy. All receptors come from a man aged 50-59 years with HIV. Both conserved end residues are part of each CDR3. The D gene is left open where the match is weak. Clone size is shown for a subset of rows, as once, few, many or a class of expanded clone.

clone_size	v_call	j_call	d_call	cdr3_nt	cdr3_aa
NA	TRBV21-1	TRBJ2-7	NA	TGTGCCAGCAGCAAAGTCACCTACGAGCAGTACTTC	CASSKVTYEQYF
NA	TRBV18	TRBJ2-7	TRBD1	TGTGCCAGCTCACCCGGGACAGGGAGGATCTACGAGCAGTACTTC	CASSPGTGRIYEQYF
NA	TRBV2	TRBJ2-5	NA	TGTGCCAGCGCAGAAGAGACCCAGTACTTC	CASAEETQYF
few	TRBV5-4	TRBJ1-6	TRBD1	TGTGCCACCAGGACCGGGACAGGGGTAGATTCACCCCTCCACTTT	CATRTGTGVDSPLHF
NA	TRBV28	TRBJ1-5	NA	TGTGCCAGCACCCTGGGGGGGACGAGCAATCAGCCCCAGCATTTT	CASTLGGTSNQPQHF
NA	TRBV7-7	TRBJ2-7	NA	TGTGCTAGCAGCTTAAGTGTCTCGCTGATCAGCTCCTACGAGCAGTACTTC	CASSLSVSLISSYEQYF
NA	TRBV18	TRBJ2-3	TRBD2	TGTGCCAGCTCACAACCGGGGACTAGCGGGAGCACAGATACGCAGTATTTT	CASSQPGTSGSTDTQYF
NA	TRBV9	TRBJ2-3	TRBD1	TGTGCCAGCAGCCCACAGACAGGGCTTAGCACAGATACGCAGTATTTT	CASSPQTGLSTDTQYF
NA	TRBV10-2	TRBJ2-7	TRBD1	TGCGCCAGCAGTGATTTCCGGGACAGACCCTACGAGCAGTACTTC	CASSDFRDRPYEQYF
NA	TRBV2	TRBJ1-6	NA	TGTGCCAGCAGGTCAGAAAATTCACCCCTCCACTTT	CASRSENSPLHF
NA	TRBV19	TRBJ1-1	NA	TGTGCCAGTAGTATGGGCAGGAACACTGAAGCTTTCTTT	CASSMGRNTEAFF
NA	TRBV5-1	TRBJ2-1	NA	TGCGCCAGCAGCTCGGTCGGGATCCTCTCCTACAATGAGCAGTTCTTC	CASSSVGILSYNEQFF
NA	TRBV29-1	TRBJ1-4	NA	TGCAGCGTTCGTACGCCAACTAATGAAAAACTGTTTTTT	CSVRTPTNEKLFF
NA	TRBV5-1	TRBJ1-3	NA	TGCGCCAGCAGCTTGGTTGGAGGGGGGTATGGAAACACCATATATTTT	CASSLVGGGYGNTIYF
NA	TRBV5-1	TRBJ2-5	TRBD2	TGCGCCAGCAGCTTGGTGGCGGGAGGGCAAGAGACCCAGTACTTC	CASSLVAGGQETQYF
few	TRBV6-4	TRBJ2-7	TRBD2	TGTGCCAGCAGTTTCCCGGGACTAGCGGATCAGTACTTC	CASSFPGLADQYF
NA	TRBV7-9	TRBJ2-3	NA	TGTGCCAGCGCCTACACCCGGGCCACAGATACGCAGTATTTT	CASAYTRATDTQYF
NA	TRBV7-9	TRBJ2-3	TRBD2	TGTGCCAGCAGCTTAGATGGGCGGGAGGGAGATACGCAGTATTTT	CASSLDGREGDTQYF
NA	TRBV4-2	TRBJ1-1	NA	TGTGCCAGCAGCCACCTGGACAGGAACACTGAAGCTTTCTTT	CASSHLDRNTEAFF
NA	TRBV5-1	TRBJ1-2	TRBD1	TGCGCCAGCAGGGGGGGACAGGGAAACTATGGCTACACCTTC	CASRGGQGNYGYTF
NA	TRBV9	TRBJ2-3	TRBD1	TGTGCCAGCACCCCGGGACAGAGGGGGACAGATACGCAGTATTTT	CASTPGQRGTDTQYF
NA	TRBV19	TRBJ1-5	NA	TGTGCCAGTAGTGTACAGAGATACGATTATCAGCCCCAGCATTTT	CASSVQRYDYQPQHF
NA	TRBV7-2	TRBJ1-4	NA	TGTGCCAGCAGCTTAGGGGCGGACGGGTATGAAAAACTGTTTTTT	CASSLGADGYEKLFF
NA	TRBV7-2	TRBJ2-5	TRBD1	TGTGCCAGCAGCCTAAGGGACAGCGGCGAGACCCAGTACTTC	CASSLRDSGETQYF
once	TRBV10-2	TRBJ2-7	TRBD2	TGCGCCAGTCAACCGGGGGGGCCTCTATTCTCCTACGAGCAGTACTTC	CASQPGGPLFSYEQYF
NA	TRBV6-5	TRBJ2-7	NA	TGTGCCAGCAGCGAAGGGGTCCGCGAGCAGTACTTC	CASSEGVREQYF
NA	TRBV27	TRBJ1-4	NA	TGTGCCAGCAGTTTATCACCTACGAGTGAAAAACTGTTTTTT	CASSLSPTSEKLFF
NA	TRBV30	TRBJ1-2	TRBD1	TGTGCCTGGAGAATCGGGACAGTCTATGGCTACACCTTC	CAWRIGTVYGYTF
NA	TRBV2	TRBJ1-4	NA	TGTGCCAGCAGTTTATACAGGAACCCTAATGAAAAACTGTTTTTT	CASSLYRNPNEKLFF
NA	TRBV5-1	TRBJ2-2	NA	TGCGCCAGCAGCTGGTGGGGCGTGGGAAACACCGGGGAGCTGTTTTTT	CASSWWGVGNTGELFF
NA	TRBV6-4	TRBJ2-2	NA	TGTGCCAGCAGTGACAGGGATGAGGGGGAGCTGTTTTTT	CASSDRDEGELFF
once	TRBV9	TRBJ2-1	NA	TGTGCCAGCAGCGTAAACAGCGTGCTTAACAATGAGCAGTTCTTC	CASSVNSVLNNEQFF
NA	TRBV28	TRBJ2-5	NA	TGTGCCAGCAGTTTCCACCGACAGACCCAGTACTTC	CASSFHRQTQYF
NA	TRBV9	TRBJ1-1	NA	TGTGCCAGCAGCGCAGACCCGCGGGGGAACACTGAAGCTTTCTTT	CASSADPRGNTEAFF
NA	TRBV6-6	TRBJ1-1	NA	TGTGCCAGCAGTTTCGTGACAGAGAACACTGAAGCTTTCTTT	CASSFVTENTEAFF
once	TRBV25-1	TRBJ1-1	NA	TGTGCCAGCATCGCATCGGGGGGGACTGAAGCTTTCTTT	CASIASGGTEAFF
NA	TRBV2	TRBJ2-7	TRBD2	TGTGCCAGCACCAGCGGGGACCTGGTAATCGAGCAGTACTTC	CASTSGDLVIEQYF
NA	TRBV13	TRBJ2-7	TRBD1	TGTGCCAGCAGCCCGCGACAGGGTGCCTACGAGCAGTACTTC	CASSPRQGAYEQYF
NA	TRBV7-3	TRBJ2-2	NA	TGTGCCAGCAGCTTAAACTACAACACCGGGGAGCTGTTTTTT	CASSLNYNTGELFF
NA	TRBV19	TRBJ1-1	NA	TGTGCCAGTAGTATACGTTTAGGGGCTGAAGCTTTCTTT	CASSIRLGAEAFF
NA	TRBV5-1	TRBJ1-3	NA	TGCGCCAGCAGCGTACGTGGTACCCCTGGAAACACCATATATTTT	CASSVRGTPGNTIYF
NA	TRBV7-3	TRBJ2-3	NA	TGTGCCAGCAGCTTAAGTCCAGGGTACGATACGCAGTATTTT	CASSLSPGYDTQYF
medium-sized	TRBV29-1	TRBJ2-7	TRBD1	TGCAGCGTGAGACAGGGGGCTAGCGAGCAGTACTTC	CSVRQGASEQYF
few	TRBV2	TRBJ2-2	TRBD1	TGTGCCAGATCCGGGACAGGGGGCGCGAGGATCGGGGAGCTGTTTTTT	CARSGTGGARIGELFF
NA	TRBV5-1	TRBJ2-2	TRBD2	TGCGCCAGCAGCCTACCAGAGCGGGGCACCGGGGAGCTGTTTTTT	CASSLPERGTGELFF
NA	TRBV19	TRBJ1-6	NA	TGTGCCAGTAGTATAGTAGGGGACCATAATTCACCCCTCCACTTT	CASSIVGDHNSPLHF
NA	TRBV5-1	TRBJ2-5	TRBD2	TGCGCCAGCAGCCTAATCCCCACCGGGACTAGCGGGGGGGCCGGGACCCAGTACTTC	CASSLIPTGTSGGAGTQYF
NA	TRBV30	TRBJ2-7	NA	TGTGCCTGGAGTACTGGGACGAACTACGAGCAGTACTTC	CAWSTGTNYEQYF